This TCR beta chain was identified in a study of T cell responses to AZD1222 COVID-19 vaccine. About this clone itself: Antigen specificity is unknown.

It was second doses at about 4 or about 12 weeks that were pooled. The method was immunoSEQ multiplex PCR; TCRdb's version includes in-frame clones alone and lacks a portion of them. The sample has 85,000 to 120,000 clones, about 92% seen once. Study-level results: Reportedly, nearly half the spike-specific TCRs target unmutated variant regions. Two AZD1222 doses significantly raised spike-specific TCR breadth and depth over controls.

The source is an adult who received the AZD1222 COVID-19 vaccine. Sample: peripheral blood, taken 28 days after the second AZD1222 dose.

CDR3 sequence (DNA): TGTGCCAGCAGCGAGAGGGACGGAGCCAACTATGGCTACACCTTC. Protein: CASSERDGANYGYTF. The chain combines TRBV7-3 with TRBJ1-2, with a weak D call TRBD1 (5 bases). V gave up 5 bases and J gave up 2 bases, with 15 bases separating them. The CDR3 length is 15 residues. The germline V gene encodes CDR1 SGHTA and CDR2 FQGTGA.